This note documents a single T cell receptor (beta chain) sequence. This entry comes from a study of T cell changes during pregnancy in multiple sclerosis. The V gene's germline CDR1 is SGHNT and CDR2 YYREEE (reference sequence). Trimming took 4 bases from V and 4 from J; bases not matched to a gene: 6. CDR3 length: 14 amino acids. Assay used: immunoSEQ multiplex PCR; TCRdb lists only in-frame clones, some missing. Of some 74,000 clones in the sample, roughly 92% are singletons; the top ten hold 3% to 4%. The TCR originated in a female donor in good health, enrolled as a control in a pregnancy study. The J gene is TRBJ2-5, the V gene TRBV5-4, with 8 bases aligning to TRBD2. This sample comprised peripheral blood, obtained after pregnancy. The CDR3 coding sequence is TGTGCCAGCAGCGGGACGGGGGGGATAGAGACCCAGTACTTC. Translation gives CASSGTGGIETQYF.